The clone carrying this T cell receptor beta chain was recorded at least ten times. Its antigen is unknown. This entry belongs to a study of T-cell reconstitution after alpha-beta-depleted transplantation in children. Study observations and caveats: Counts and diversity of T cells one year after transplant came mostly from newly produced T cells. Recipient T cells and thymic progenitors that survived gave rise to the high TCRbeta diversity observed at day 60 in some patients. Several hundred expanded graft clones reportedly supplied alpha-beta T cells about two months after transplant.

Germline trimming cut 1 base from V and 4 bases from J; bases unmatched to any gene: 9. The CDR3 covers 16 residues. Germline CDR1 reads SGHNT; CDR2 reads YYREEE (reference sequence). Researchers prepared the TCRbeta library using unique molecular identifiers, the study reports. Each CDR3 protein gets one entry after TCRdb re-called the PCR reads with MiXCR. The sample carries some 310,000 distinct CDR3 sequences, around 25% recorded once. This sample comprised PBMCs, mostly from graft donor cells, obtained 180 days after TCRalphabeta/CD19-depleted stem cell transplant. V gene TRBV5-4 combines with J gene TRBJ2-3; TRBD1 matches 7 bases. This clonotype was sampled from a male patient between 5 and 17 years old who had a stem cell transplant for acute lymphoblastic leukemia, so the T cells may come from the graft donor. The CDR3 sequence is CASSLKRQGWSDTQYF. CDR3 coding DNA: TGTGCCAGCAGCTTGAAGCGACAGGGTTGGTCAGATACGCAGTATTTT.